This T cell receptor beta chain was sequenced in a study of vaccination and CD4 T cells after COVID-19. Study as a whole: Stimuli were overlapping spike peptide pools of SARS-CoV-2 and three common cold coronaviruses (HCoV-NL63, HCoV-OC43, HCoV-229E). Cultures that served as controls received a CEFX pool, an HIV-1 Nef pool, or no peptide. Study results and limitations: Median 86.3% of reactive clones detected in convalescent patients emerged only post-vaccination.

Treatment reported: roughly nine-day PBMC culture with coronavirus spike peptide pools or control peptides (ViraFEST assay). Cultured CD4+ T-cell DNA underwent Oncomine TCR Beta short-read sequencing. It was from cultured CD4+ T cells that genomic DNA was extracted. TCRdb passed the PCR reads through MiXCR, listing each CDR3 protein once. The sample gives roughly 18,000 distinct CDR3 sequences, roughly two fifths of which show up once; around 14% is in the top ten. Turning to this clonotype: The target antigen is unknown.

The CDR3 has 13 residues. Germline V gives CDR1 MNHEY, CDR2 SVGEGT. The V gene end was trimmed by 4 bases and the J gene end by 6 bases; junction bases not matched to a gene: 6. This chain uses TRBV6-2 or TRBV6-3 with TRBJ2-7; 7 positions match TRBD2. The TCR comes from a human donor who had recovered from COVID-19. The sample consisted of CD4+ T cells from blood, cultured in vitro. Here the CDR3 reads CASSWAGVSEQYF. In DNA, the CDR3 is TGTGCCAGCAGTTGGGCGGGAGTCAGCGAGCAGTACTTC.